The T cell receptor (beta chain) under discussion was sequenced for a study of cytomegalovirus exposure and HLA in healthy donors. Points from the study as a whole: In vitro, three CMV-associated chains proved specific for CMV antigens.

The protocol was immunoSEQ multiplex PCR, while the TCRdb copy is restricted to in-frame clones and leaves out a portion. This table has 150,000 to 200,000 clones, 89% appearing once. CDR1 is MDHEN and CDR2 is SYDVKM in the germline V gene. This CDR3 has 15 amino acids. V lost 4 bases, J lost 8 bases, and 8 bases stayed unmatched. Worth noting for this clone: Its specificity is unknown.

The chain joins TRBV28 to TRBJ2-1; TRBD2 agrees at 10 bases. The origin of this receptor is a woman under 30 in good health and CMV-seropositive. Sequenced input: PBMCs. The CDR3: CASSSGASGSYEQFF. CDR3 nucleotides: TGTGCCAGCAGTTCTGGGGCTAGCGGGAGTTATGAGCAGTTCTTC.